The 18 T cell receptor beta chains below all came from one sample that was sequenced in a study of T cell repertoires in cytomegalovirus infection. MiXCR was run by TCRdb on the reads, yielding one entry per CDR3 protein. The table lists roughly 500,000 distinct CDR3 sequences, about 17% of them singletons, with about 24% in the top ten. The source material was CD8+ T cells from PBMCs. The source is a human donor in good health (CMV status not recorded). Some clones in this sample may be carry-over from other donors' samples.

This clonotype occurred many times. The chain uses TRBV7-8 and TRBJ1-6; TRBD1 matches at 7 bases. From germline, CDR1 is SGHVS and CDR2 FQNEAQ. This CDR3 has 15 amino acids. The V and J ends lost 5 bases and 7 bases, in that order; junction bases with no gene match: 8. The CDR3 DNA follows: TGTGCCAGCAGCCCCAGACAGGGTCCGAATTCACCCCTCCACTTT. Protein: CASSPRQGPNSPLHF.

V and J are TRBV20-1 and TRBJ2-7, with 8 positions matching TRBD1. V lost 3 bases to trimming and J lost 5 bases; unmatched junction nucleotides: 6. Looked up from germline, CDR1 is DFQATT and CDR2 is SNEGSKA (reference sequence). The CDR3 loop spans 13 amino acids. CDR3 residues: CSASPRGPDEQYF. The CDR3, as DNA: TGCAGTGCTAGCCCCAGGGGGCCTGACGAGCAGTACTTC.

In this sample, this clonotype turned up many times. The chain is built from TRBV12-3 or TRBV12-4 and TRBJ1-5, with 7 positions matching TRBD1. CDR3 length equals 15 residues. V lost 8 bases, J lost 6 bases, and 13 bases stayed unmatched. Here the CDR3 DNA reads TGTGCCAGCGGTGGGGCACAGGGGTCAGGTCAGCCCCAGCATTTT. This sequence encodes CASGGAQGSGQPQHF.

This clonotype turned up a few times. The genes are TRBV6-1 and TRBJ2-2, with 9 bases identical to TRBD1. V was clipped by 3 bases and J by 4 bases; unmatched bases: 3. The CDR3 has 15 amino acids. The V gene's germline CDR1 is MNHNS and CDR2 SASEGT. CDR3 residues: CASSDTGGITGELFF. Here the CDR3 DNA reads TGTGCCAGCAGTGACACAGGGGGCATCACCGGGGAGCTGTTTTTT.

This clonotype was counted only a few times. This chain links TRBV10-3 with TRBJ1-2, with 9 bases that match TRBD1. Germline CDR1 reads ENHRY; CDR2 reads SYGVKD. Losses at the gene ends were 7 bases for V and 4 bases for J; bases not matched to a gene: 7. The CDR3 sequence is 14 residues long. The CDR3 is CAIKRDREGYGYTF. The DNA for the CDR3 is TGTGCCATCAAAAGGGACAGGGAGGGCTATGGCTACACCTTC.

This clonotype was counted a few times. CDR3 coding DNA: TGTGCCAGCAGTCCCTCGTCTAGCGGGGTCTACGAGCAGTACTTC. It specifies CASSPSSSGVYEQYF. The chain carries TRBV2 and TRBJ2-7, with 9 bases lining up with TRBD2. The germline CDR1 and CDR2 sequences are SNHLY and FYNNEI. J lost 3 bases, V lost 5 bases, and 8 bases had no gene match. This CDR3 contains 15 residues.

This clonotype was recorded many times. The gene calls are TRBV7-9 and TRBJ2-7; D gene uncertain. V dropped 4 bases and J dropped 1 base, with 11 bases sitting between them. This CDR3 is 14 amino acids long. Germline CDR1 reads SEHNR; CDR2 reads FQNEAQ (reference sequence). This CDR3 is CASSYSTRSYEQYF. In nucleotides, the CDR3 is TGTGCCAGCAGCTACTCGACACGATCCTACGAGCAGTACTTC.

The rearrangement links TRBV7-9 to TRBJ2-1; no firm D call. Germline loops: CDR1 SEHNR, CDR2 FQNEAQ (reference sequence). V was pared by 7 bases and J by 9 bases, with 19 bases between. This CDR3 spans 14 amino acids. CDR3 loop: CASTLRLSLGEQFF. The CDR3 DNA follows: TGTGCCAGCACCCTTAGGTTGTCTCTCGGTGAGCAGTTCTTC.

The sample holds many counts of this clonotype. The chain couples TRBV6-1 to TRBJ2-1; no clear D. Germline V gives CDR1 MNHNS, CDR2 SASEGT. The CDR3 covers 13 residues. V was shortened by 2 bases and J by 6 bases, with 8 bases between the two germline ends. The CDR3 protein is CASSEKLPNEQFF. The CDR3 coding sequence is TGTGCCAGCAGTGAAAAACTGCCCAATGAGCAGTTCTTC.

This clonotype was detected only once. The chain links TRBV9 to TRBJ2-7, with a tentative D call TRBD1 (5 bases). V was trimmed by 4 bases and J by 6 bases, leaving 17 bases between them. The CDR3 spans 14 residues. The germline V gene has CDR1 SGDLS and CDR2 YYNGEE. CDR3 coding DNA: TGTGCCAGCAGCCAAGGCTACTCAGGGTTCGAGCAGTACTTC. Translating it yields CASSQGYSGFEQYF.

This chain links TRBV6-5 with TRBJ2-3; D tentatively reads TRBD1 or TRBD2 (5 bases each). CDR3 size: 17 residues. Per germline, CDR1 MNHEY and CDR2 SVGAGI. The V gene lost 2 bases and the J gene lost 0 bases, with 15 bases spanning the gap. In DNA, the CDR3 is TGTGCCAGCAGTTACAAGGGGACGGTTCTTAGCACAGATACGCAGTATTTT. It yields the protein CASSYKGTVLSTDTQYF.

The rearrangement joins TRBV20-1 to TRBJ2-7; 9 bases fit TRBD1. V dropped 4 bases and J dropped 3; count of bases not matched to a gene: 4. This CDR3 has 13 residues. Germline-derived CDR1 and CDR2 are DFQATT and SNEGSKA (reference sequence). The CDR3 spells CSATTDRGYEQYF. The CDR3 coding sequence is TGCAGTGCTACGACGGACAGGGGCTACGAGCAGTACTTC.

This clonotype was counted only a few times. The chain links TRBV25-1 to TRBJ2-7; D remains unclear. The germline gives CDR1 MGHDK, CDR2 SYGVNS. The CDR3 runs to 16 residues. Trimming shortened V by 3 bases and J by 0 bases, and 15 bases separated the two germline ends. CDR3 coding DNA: TGTGCCAGCAGTGATATAATCGGATCCTCCTCCTACGAGCAGTACTTC. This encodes CASSDIIGSSSYEQYF.

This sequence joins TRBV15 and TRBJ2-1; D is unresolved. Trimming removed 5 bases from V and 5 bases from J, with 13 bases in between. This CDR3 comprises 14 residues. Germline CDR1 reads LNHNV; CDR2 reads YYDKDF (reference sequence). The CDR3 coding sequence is TGTGCCACCAGCTTTCTAAATGACAACAATGAGCAGTTCTTC. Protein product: CATSFLNDNNEQFF.

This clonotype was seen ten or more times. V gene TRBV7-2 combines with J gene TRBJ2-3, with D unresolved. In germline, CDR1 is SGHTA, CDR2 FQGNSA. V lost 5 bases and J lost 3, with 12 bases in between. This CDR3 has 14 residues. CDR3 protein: CASSLNRFTDTQYF. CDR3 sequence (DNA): TGTGCCAGCAGCCTGAACAGATTTACAGATACGCAGTATTTT.

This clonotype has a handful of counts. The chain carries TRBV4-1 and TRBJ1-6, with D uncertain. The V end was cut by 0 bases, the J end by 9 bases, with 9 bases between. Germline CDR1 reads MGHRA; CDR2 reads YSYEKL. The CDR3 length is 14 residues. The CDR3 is CASSQDVMGSPLHF. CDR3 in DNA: TGCGCCAGCAGCCAAGACGTAATGGGTTCACCCCTCCACTTT.

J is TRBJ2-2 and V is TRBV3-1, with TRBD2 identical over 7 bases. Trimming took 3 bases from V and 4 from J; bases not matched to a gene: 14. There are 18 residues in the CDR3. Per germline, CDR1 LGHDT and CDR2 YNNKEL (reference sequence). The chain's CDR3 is CASSQSAAREWGTGELFF. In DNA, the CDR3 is TGTGCCAGCAGCCAGAGCGCCGCGCGGGAGTGGGGCACCGGGGAGCTGTTTTTT.

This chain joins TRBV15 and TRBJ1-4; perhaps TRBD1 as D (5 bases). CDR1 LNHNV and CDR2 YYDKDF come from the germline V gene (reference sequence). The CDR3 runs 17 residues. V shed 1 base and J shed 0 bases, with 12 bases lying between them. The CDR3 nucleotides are TGTGCCACCAGCAGAGCCGGGCGGGGGACAACTAATGAAAAACTGTTTTTT. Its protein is CATSRAGRGTTNEKLFF. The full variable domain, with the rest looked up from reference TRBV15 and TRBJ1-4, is DAMVIQNPRYQVTQFGKPVTLSCSQTLNHNVMYWYQQKSSQAPKLLFHYYDKDFNNEADTPDNFQSRRPNTSFCFLDIRSPGLGDTAMYLCATSRAGRGTTNEKLFFGSGTQLSVL.